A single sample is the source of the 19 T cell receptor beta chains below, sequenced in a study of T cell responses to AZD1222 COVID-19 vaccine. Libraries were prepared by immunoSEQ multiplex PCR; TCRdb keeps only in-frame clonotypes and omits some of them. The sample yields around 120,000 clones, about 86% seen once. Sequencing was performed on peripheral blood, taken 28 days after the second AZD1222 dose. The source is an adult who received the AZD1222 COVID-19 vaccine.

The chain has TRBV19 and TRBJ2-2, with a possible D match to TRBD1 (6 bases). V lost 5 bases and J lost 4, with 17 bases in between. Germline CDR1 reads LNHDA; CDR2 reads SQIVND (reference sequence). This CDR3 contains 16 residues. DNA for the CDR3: TGTGCCAGTAGTCCCGGGACACCCGAAAGCACCGGGGAGCTGTTTTTT. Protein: CASSPGTPESTGELFF.

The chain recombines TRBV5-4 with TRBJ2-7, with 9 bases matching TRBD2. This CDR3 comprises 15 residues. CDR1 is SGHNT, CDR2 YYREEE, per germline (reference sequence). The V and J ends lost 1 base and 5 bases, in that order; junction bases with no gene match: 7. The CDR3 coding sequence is TGTGCCAGCAGCTTGTTAGCGGGAGCTTATAACGAGCAGTACTTC. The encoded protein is CASSLLAGAYNEQYF.

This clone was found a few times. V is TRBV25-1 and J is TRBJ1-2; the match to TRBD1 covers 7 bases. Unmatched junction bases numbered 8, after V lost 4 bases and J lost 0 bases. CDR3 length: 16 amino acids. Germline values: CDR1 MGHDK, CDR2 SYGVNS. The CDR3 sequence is CASSVLEGASNYGYTF. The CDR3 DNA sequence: TGTGCCAGCAGTGTCTTAGAGGGGGCCTCTAACTATGGCTACACCTTC.

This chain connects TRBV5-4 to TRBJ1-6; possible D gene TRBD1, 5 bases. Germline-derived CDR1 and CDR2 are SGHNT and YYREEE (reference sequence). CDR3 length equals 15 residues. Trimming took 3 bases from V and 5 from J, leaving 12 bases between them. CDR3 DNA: TGTGCCAGCAGCTCCGGGGGGATTGATAATTCACCCCTCCACTTT. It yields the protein CASSSGGIDNSPLHF.

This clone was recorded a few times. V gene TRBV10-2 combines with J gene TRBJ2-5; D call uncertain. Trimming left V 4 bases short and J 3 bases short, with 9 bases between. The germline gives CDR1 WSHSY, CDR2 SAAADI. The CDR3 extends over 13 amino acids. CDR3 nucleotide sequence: TGCGCCAGCAGTGGGTCGCAAAAAGAGACCCAGTACTTC. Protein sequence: CASSGSQKETQYF.

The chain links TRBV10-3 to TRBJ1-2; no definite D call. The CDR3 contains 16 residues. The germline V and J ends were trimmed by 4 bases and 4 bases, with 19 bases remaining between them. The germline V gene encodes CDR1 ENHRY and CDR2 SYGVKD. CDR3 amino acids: CAISALTRDLAYGYTF. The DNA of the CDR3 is TGTGCCATCAGTGCCCTGACAAGGGATTTAGCCTATGGCTACACCTTC.

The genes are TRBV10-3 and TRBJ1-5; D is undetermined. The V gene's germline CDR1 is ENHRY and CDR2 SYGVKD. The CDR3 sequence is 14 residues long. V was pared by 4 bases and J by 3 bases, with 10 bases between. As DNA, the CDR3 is TGTGCCATCAGTGCCGAGGGAAACAATCAGCCCCAGCATTTT. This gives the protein CAISAEGNNQPQHF.

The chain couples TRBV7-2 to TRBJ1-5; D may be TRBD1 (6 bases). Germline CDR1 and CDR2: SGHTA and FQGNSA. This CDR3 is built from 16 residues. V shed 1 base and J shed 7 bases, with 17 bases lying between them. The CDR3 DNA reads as TGTGCCAGCAGCTTAGGGGTTCCGGGGGCGTTCCAGCCCCAGCATTTT. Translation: CASSLGVPGAFQPQHF.

CDR3 nucleotide sequence: TGTGCCTCCAAGCAGGGGGCTGGAAACACCATATATTTT. Protein sequence: CASKQGAGNTIYF. V usage is TRBV30 and J usage is TRBJ1-3, with 7 bases that match TRBD1. V lost 7 bases to trimming and J lost 2 bases; unmatched junction nucleotides: 5. Germline-derived CDR1 and CDR2 are GTSNPN and SVGIG (reference sequence). This CDR3 has 13 residues.

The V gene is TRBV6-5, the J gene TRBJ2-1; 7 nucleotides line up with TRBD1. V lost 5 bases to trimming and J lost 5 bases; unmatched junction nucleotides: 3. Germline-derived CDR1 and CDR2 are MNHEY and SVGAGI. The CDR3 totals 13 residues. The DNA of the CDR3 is TGTGCCAGCAGTCTCGACAGGGACAATGAGCAGTTCTTC. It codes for CASSLDRDNEQFF.

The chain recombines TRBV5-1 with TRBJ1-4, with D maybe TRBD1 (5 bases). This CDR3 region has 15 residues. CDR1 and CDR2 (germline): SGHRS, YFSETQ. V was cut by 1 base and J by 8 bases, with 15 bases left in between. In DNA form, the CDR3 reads TGCGCCAGCAGCTTGTCCGGCAGGGTAGACGAAAAACTGTTTTTT. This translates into CASSLSGRVDEKLFF.

CDR3 amino acids: CSASFQRTYEQYF. CDR3 DNA sequence: TGCAGTGCTAGTTTTCAGAGAACCTACGAGCAGTACTTC. This sequence joins TRBV20-1 and TRBJ2-7; D is unresolved. Germline V CDR1 and CDR2: DFQATT, SNEGSKA (reference sequence). V was clipped by 3 bases and J by 2 bases, with 11 bases between them. The CDR3 has 13 residues.

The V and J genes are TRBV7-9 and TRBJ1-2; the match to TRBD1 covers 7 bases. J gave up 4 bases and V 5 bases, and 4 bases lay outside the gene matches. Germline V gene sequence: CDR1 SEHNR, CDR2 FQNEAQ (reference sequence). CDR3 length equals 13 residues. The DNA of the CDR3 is TGTGCCAGCAGCCTGGGACAGATCTATGGCTACACCTTC. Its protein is CASSLGQIYGYTF.

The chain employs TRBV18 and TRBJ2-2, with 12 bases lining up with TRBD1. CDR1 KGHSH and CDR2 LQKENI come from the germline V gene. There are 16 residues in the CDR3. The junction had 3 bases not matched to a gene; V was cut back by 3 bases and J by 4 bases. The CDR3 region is CASSPGTGGSTGELFF. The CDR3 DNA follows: TGTGCCAGCTCACCCGGGACAGGGGGCAGCACCGGGGAGCTGTTTTTT.

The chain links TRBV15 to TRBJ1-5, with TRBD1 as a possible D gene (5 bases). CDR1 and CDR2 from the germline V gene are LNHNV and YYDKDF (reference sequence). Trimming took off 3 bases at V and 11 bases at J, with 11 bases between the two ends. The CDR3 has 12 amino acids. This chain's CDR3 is CATSSAGGAQHF. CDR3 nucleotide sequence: TGTGCCACCAGCAGTGCGGGGGGTGCCCAGCATTTT.

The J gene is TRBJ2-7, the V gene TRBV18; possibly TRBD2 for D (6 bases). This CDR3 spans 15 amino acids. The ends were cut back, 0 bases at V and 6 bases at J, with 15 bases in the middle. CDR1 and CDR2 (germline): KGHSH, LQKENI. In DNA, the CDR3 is TGTGCCAGCTCACCACCGGTTTTGGGGGGTAGCGAGCAGTACTTC. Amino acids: CASSPPVLGGSEQYF.

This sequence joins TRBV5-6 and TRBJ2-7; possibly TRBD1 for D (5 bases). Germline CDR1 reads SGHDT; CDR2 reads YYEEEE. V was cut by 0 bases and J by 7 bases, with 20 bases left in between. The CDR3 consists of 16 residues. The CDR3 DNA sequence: TGTGCCAGCAGCTTGGAGCATTCAAGCAGGGTCTGGGAGCAGTACTTC. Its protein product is CASSLEHSSRVWEQYF.

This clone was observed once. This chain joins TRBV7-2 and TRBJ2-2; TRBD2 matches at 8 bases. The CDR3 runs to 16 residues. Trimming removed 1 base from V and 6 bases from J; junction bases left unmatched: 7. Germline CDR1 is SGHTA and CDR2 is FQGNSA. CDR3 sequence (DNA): TGTGCCAGCAGCTTAGTAGGACAGCGGGGGTCCGGGGAGCTGTTTTTT. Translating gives CASSLVGQRGSGELFF.

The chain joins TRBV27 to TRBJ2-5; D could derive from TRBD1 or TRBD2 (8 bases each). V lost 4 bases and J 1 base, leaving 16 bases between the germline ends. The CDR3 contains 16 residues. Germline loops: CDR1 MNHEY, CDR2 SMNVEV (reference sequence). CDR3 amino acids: CASSSRQGTSQETQYF. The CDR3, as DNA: TGTGCCAGCAGTTCGAGACAGGGGACTAGCCAAGAGACCCAGTACTTC.